This T cell receptor beta chain was sequenced during a study of cytomegalovirus exposure and HLA in healthy donors. Of note for this clone: Its antigen is not identified.

Study-wide points: Published work reported that the classifier diagnosed cytomegalovirus status with high specificity and sensitivity. Several of the most significant clusters appeared linked to common viral pathogens, based on a later analysis.

Researchers ran the PCR with 60 Vbeta and 13 Jbeta primers. Only in-frame clones appear in the TCRdb table, and some are missing; sequencing was by immunoSEQ multiplex PCR. The data hold roughly 180,000 clones, with under 90% observed a single time. J lost 7 bases, V lost 0 bases, and 2 bases had no gene match. Germline assignment: CDR1 KGHSH and CDR2 LQKENI. The CDR3 contains 15 residues. This sequence was found in a male donor in good health and CMV-seronegative. What was sequenced was PBMCs. The genes are TRBV18 and TRBJ1-4; 10 bases are shared with TRBD1. The CDR3 is CASSPPGQGSEKLFF. CDR3 DNA: TGTGCCAGCTCACCACCGGGACAGGGGTCTGAAAAACTGTTTTTT.